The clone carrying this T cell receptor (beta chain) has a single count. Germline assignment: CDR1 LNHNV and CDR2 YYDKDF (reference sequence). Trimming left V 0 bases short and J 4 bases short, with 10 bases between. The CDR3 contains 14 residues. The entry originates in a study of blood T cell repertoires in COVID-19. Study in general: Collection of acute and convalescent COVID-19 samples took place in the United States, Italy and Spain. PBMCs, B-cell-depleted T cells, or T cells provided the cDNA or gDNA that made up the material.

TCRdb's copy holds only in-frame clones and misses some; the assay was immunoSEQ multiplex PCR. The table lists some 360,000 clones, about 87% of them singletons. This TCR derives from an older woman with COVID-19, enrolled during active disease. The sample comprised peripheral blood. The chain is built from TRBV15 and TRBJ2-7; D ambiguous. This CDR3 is CATSRDVTAYEQYF. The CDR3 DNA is TGTGCCACCAGCAGAGATGTTACAGCATACGAGCAGTACTTC. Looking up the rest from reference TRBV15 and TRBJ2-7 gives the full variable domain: DAMVIQNPRYQVTQFGKPVTLSCSQTLNHNVMYWYQQKSSQAPKLLFHYYDKDFNNEADTPDNFQSRRPNTSFCFLDIRSPGLGDTAMYLCATSRDVTAYEQYFGPGTRLTVT.